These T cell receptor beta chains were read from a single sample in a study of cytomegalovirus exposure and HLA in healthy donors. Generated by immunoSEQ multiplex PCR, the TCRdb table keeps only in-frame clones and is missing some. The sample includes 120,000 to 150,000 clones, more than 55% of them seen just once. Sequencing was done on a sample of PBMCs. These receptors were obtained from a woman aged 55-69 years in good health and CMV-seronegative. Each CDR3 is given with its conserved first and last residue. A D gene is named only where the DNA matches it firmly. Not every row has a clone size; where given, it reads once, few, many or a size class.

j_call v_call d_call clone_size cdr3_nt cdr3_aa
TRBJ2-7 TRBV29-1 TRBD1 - TGCAGCGTTCCCGGGACAGGGGGCTATGAGCAGTACTTC CSVPGTGGYEQYF
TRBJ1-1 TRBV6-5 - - TGTGCCAGCAGTACCCTTGGAGGGACGAACACTGAAGCTTTCTTT CASSTLGGTNTEAFF
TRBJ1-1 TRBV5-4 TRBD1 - TGTGCCAGCAGGGACAGGGTCAGTGGTGAAGCTTTCTTT CASRDRVSGEAFF
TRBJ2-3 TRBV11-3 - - TGTGCCAGCAGCCTGGGGACTCTAGGCACAGATACGCAGTATTTT CASSLGTLGTDTQYF
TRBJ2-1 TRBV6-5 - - TGTGCCAGCAGTCCCTCCCCCGGGGTCAATGAGCAGTTCTTC CASSPSPGVNEQFF
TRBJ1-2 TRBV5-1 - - TGCGCCAGCAGCCCCGAGGGGAGGGGCGACTATGGCTACACCTTC CASSPEGRGDYGYTF
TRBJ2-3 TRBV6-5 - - TGTGCCAGCAGTACGATCAGGGGTAGGGCAGATACGCAGTATTTT CASSTIRGRADTQYF
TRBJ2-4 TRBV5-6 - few TGTGCCAGCAGCGGCAGACTAGTAGCCAAAAACATTCAGTACTTC CASSGRLVAKNIQYF
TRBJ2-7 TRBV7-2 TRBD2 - TGTTCTAGCGGGAGTCTACACGAGCAGTACTTC CSSGSLHEQYF
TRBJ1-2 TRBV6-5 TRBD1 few TGTGCCAGCAGTTCCGGGACAGCAAACTCCGGCTACACCTTC CASSSGTANSGYTF
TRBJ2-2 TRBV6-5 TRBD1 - TGTGCCAGCAAGCCGCTACAGGGGGGTACCGGGGAGCTGTTTTTT CASKPLQGGTGELFF
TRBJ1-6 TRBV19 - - TGTGCCAGTAAGAGGGATTCCCGATATAATTCACCCCTCCACTTT CASKRDSRYNSPLHF
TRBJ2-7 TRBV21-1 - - TGTGCCAGCAGCACACCGACAGGGGACCACGAGCAGTACTTC CASSTPTGDHEQYF
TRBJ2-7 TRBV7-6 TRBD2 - TGTGCCAGCAGCTTAGAGGCGGGAGCCCCCTACGAGCAGTACTTC CASSLEAGAPYEQYF
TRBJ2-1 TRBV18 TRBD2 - TGTGCCAGCTCAGCTATCTTAGCGGGGCGCTCCTACAATGAGCAGTTCTTC CASSAILAGRSYNEQFF
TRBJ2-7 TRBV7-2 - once TGTGCCAGCAGCTTACAACAGGGCAACGAGCAGTACTTC CASSLQQGNEQYF
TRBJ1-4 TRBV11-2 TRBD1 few TGTGCCAGCAGCTTGGGACAGGGGGCTTCTAATGAAAAACTGTTTTTT CASSLGQGASNEKLFF
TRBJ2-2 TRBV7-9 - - TGTGCCAGCAGCTCTACGAACACCGGGGAGCTGTTTTTT CASSSTNTGELFF
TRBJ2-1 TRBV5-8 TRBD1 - TGTGCCAGCAGCTTGCGGGACAGATACAATGAGCAGTTCTTC CASSLRDRYNEQFF
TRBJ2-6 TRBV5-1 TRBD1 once TGCGCCAGCAGGGGGACAGGGGGCGCGTCTGGGGCCAACGTCCTGACTTTC CASRGTGGASGANVLTF
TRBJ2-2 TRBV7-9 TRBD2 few TGTGCCAGCAGCTCTAGGGCTAGCGGGAGAAACACCGGGGAGCTGTTTTTT CASSSRASGRNTGELFF
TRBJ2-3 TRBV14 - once TGTGCCAGCAGCCAGGCCGCGGGATTCACAGATACGCAGTATTTT CASSQAAGFTDTQYF
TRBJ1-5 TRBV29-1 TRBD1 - TGCAGCGTCACGACCGGGACAGTAGATCAGCCCCAGCATTTT CSVTTGTVDQPQHF
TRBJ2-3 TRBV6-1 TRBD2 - TGTGCCAGCAGTGACGGCGGGGCGGGGGGCACAGATACGCAGTATTTT CASSDGGAGGTDTQYF
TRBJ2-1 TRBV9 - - TGTGCCAGCAGCGCGTCCGGGACATTAAGTAATGAGCAGTTCTTC CASSASGTLSNEQFF
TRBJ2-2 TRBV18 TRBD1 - TGTGCCAGCTCAAGGACAGGGTTCCCCAACACCGGGGAGCTGTTTTTT CASSRTGFPNTGELFF
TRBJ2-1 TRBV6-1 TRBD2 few TGTGCCAGCAGCGGACTAGCCGGCAATGAGCAGTTCTTC CASSGLAGNEQFF
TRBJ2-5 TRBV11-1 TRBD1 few TGTGCCAGCAGCGCCCAGGGACAGGGCATCGAGACCCAGTACTTC CASSAQGQGIETQYF
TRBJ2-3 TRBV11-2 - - TGTGCCAGCAGCTTGGGACATACAGATACGCAGTATTTT CASSLGHTDTQYF
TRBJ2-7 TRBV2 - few TGTGCCAGCACCGCCAGACAGGCAGCCAGGGAGCAGTACTTC CASTARQAAREQYF
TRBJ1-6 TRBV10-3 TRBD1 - TGTGCCATCAGTGAGTACCCCACCCCGGGACAGAGCTCCTATAATTCACCCCTCCACTTT CAISEYPTPGQSSYNSPLHF
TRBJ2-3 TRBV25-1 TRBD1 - TGTGCCAGCAGGGACAGGGGGCTCCGAGCGGATACGCAGTATTTT CASRDRGLRADTQYF
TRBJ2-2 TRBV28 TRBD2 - TGTGCCAGCAGTCCCTCGACTAGCGGGAACACCGGGGAGCTGTTTTTT CASSPSTSGNTGELFF
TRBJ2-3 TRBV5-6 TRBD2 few TGTGCCAGCAGCGGGGGACTAGCGGGGGGAGATACGCAGTATTTT CASSGGLAGGDTQYF
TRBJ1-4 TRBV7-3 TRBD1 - TGTGCCAGCAGCTTAACAGGGGGCGCGGGTGAAAAACTGTTTTTT CASSLTGGAGEKLFF
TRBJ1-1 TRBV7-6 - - TGTGCCAGCACTCAATTACGGGGCACTGAAGCTTTCTTT CASTQLRGTEAFF
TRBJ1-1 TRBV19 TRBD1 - TGTGCCAGTAGCCTCGGACAGGGCCTGAGAGGTGCTTTCTTT CASSLGQGLRGAFF
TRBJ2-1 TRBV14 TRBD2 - TGTGCCAGCAGCTTATCTAGCGGGATCTACAATGAGCAGTTCTTC CASSLSSGIYNEQFF
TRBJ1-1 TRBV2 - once TGTGCCAGTCGCCAGGGGCAGAACACTGAAGCTTTCTTT CASRQGQNTEAFF
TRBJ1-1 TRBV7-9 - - TGTTCCAGCAGCTTAGGGGGACTTGAAGCTTTCTTT CSSSLGGLEAFF
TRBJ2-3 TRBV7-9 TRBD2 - TGTGCCAGCAGCCATACTAGCGCTGATACGCAGTATTTT CASSHTSADTQYF
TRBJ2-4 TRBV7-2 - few TGTGCCAGCAGCTTATTGCGGGTTGGTCTTCAGTACTTC CASSLLRVGLQYF
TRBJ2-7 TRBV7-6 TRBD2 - TGTGCCAGCGGTCGGGGCGGGGGTGAGCAGTACTTC CASGRGGGEQYF
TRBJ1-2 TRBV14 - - TGTGCCAGCAGCCAAACAATGGACTATGGCTACACCTTC CASSQTMDYGYTF
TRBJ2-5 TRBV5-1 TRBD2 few TGCGCCAGCAGCTTGGTGGTAGCGGGGGTGGAGACCCAGTACTTC CASSLVVAGVETQYF
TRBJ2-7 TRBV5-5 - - TGTGCCAGCAGCTTGGCAGATAACCACTACGAGCAGTACTTC CASSLADNHYEQYF
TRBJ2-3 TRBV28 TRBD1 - TGTGCCAGCAGTCGACAGGGGTGGGGCACAGATACGCAGTATTTT CASSRQGWGTDTQYF
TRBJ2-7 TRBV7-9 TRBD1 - TGTTCCGTGGGGACAGGGGGGACTAGCAGTTCCTACGAGCAGTACTTC CSVGTGGTSSSYEQYF
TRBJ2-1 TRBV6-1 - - TGTGCCGGAGCCGAAGAGAGGGCCTCCTACAATGAGCAGTTCTTC CAGAEERASYNEQFF
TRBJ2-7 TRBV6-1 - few TGTGCCAGCAGTGAACCGGGCTACGAGCAGTACTTC CASSEPGYEQYF
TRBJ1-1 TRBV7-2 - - TGTGCCAGCAGCTTGTCAGTAAACACTGAAGCTTTCTTT CASSLSVNTEAFF